The 26 T cell receptor beta chains below all came from one sample that was sequenced in a study of blood T cell repertoires in COVID-19. The assay was immunoSEQ multiplex PCR, and TCRdb's table has in-frame clones only and misses some. The profile shows roughly 190,000 clones, around 83% of them singletons. Sequences were obtained from peripheral blood. The source of these receptors is a woman between 40 and 55 years old with acute or convalescent COVID-19.

The gene calls are TRBV3-1 (or the pseudogene TRBV3-2) and TRBJ1-3, with D uncertain. The CDR3 runs 12 residues. Germline CDR1 reads LGHDT; CDR2 reads YNNKEL (reference sequence). V gave up 4 bases and J gave up 8 bases, with 9 bases separating them. CDR3 region: CASSPHRDTIYF. CDR3 bases: TGTGCCAGCAGCCCCCATCGCGACACCATATATTTT.

The chain is built from TRBV19 and TRBJ1-2; D gene ambiguous. In germline, CDR1 is LNHDA, CDR2 SQIVND (reference sequence). The CDR3 runs 15 residues. V lost 5 bases, J lost 1 base, and 14 bases lay in between. CDR3 nucleotides: TGTGCCAGTAGTCACAGCTCCGGCCTTAACTATGGCTACACCTTC. Protein product: CASSHSSGLNYGYTF.

This rearrangement joins TRBV5-1 to TRBJ2-1, with 8 bases lining up with TRBD2. The CDR3 loop spans 17 amino acids. Germline V CDR1 and CDR2: SGHRS, YFSETQ. V lost 0 bases and J lost 0; bases outside the gene matches: 5. The CDR3 nucleotides read TGCGCCAGCAGCTTGGCCCAGCGGGAGTACTCCTACAATGAGCAGTTCTTC. Residues: CASSLAQREYSYNEQFF. Drawing the rest from reference TRBV5-1 and TRBJ2-1, the complete variable domain is KAGVTQTPRYLIKTRGQQVTLSCSPISGHRSVSWYQQTPGQGLQFLFEYFSETQRNKGNFPGRFSGRQFSNSRSEMNVSTLELGDSALYLCASSLAQREYSYNEQFFGPGTRLTVL.

This chain connects TRBV18 to TRBJ2-3; D is unresolved. The V gene lost 3 bases and the J gene lost 0 bases, with 10 bases spanning the gap. This CDR3 has 15 residues. Germline CDR1 reads KGHSH; CDR2 reads LQKENI. This CDR3 is CASSPSSPSTDTQYF. CDR3 coding DNA: TGTGCCAGCTCACCGAGCTCCCCTAGCACAGATACGCAGTATTTT.

The chain carries TRBV27 and TRBJ2-1; 14 nucleotides agree with TRBD2. Germline assignment: CDR1 MNHEY and CDR2 SMNVEV (reference sequence). V was clipped by 0 bases and J by 0 bases; unmatched bases: 10. The CDR3 contains 21 residues. The CDR3 bases are TGTGCCAGCAGTTTATCTTATAGGACTAGCGGGAGGCTCAGCTCCTACAATGAGCAGTTCTTC. As protein: CASSLSYRTSGRLSSYNEQFF.

V gene TRBV27 combines with J gene TRBJ1-1, with 9 positions matching TRBD1. In germline, CDR1 is MNHEY, CDR2 SMNVEV (reference sequence). This CDR3 is built from 15 residues. The V segment lost 5 bases and the J segment 5 bases; nucleotides outside the gene matches: 9. Written as DNA, the CDR3 is TGTGCCAGCAGTACCCACAGGGGGCCGCGAACTGAAGCTTTCTTT. Protein product: CASSTHRGPRTEAFF.

The chain links TRBV27 to TRBJ2-2; TRBD1 matches 11 bases. The CDR3 consists of 16 residues. V trimming: 5 bases; J trimming: 3 bases; junction bases outside the gene matches: 5. Looked up from germline, CDR1 is MNHEY and CDR2 is SMNVEV (reference sequence). The CDR3 spells CASSNRDRGYTGELFF. The CDR3 DNA reads as TGTGCCAGCAGTAACCGGGACAGGGGGTACACCGGGGAGCTGTTTTTT.

The J gene is TRBJ1-1, the V gene TRBV12-3 or TRBV12-4; 8 nucleotides align to TRBD1. With 6 bases clipped from V and 8 bases from J, the junction kept 8 bases outside the gene matches. This CDR3 is built from 13 residues. The CDR3 loop is CASSQANRGEAFF. The CDR3 bases are TGTGCCAGCAGCCAAGCGAACAGGGGGGAAGCTTTCTTT.

This rearrangement joins TRBV28 to TRBJ1-6; 9 bases are a match to TRBD1. V shed 11 bases, J shed 14 bases, and the junction held 13 bases outside the gene matches. This CDR3 spans 13 amino acids. CDR1 MDHEN and CDR2 SYDVKM come from the germline V gene. The CDR3 here is CAGRPGTGNSLHF. In DNA form, the CDR3 reads TGTGCCGGGAGACCCGGGACAGGGAATTCCCTCCACTTT.

The rearrangement joins TRBV9 to TRBJ1-1; D gene uncertain. V was shortened by 3 bases and J by 11 bases, with 17 bases between the two germline ends. CDR3 length equals 13 residues. Germline CDR1 is SGDLS and CDR2 is YYNGEE. The CDR3 DNA follows: TGTGCCAGCAGCGCCCTCGGAGCCAGCCGGGCTTTCTTT. Its protein product is CASSALGASRAFF.

The chain links TRBV2 to TRBJ1-2; 9 bases map to TRBD1. With V trimmed by 5 bases and J by 5 bases, 6 bases remained unmatched. The germline V gene encodes CDR1 SNHLY and CDR2 FYNNEI. The CDR3 is made up of 14 amino acids. The CDR3 here is CASSLTGGEYGYTF. CDR3 sequence (DNA): TGTGCCAGCAGTTTAACAGGGGGCGAGTATGGCTACACCTTC.

The chain recombines TRBV7-9 with TRBJ1-1; 11 bases fit TRBD1. The CDR3 loop spans 14 amino acids. V dropped 4 bases and J dropped 7; count of bases not matched to a gene: 5. CDR1 and CDR2 from the germline V gene are SEHNR and FQNEAQ (reference sequence). The chain's CDR3 is CASSSGTGGFEAFF. In DNA form, the CDR3 reads TGTGCCAGCAGCTCCGGGACAGGGGGTTTTGAAGCTTTCTTT.

The V and J genes are TRBV11-3 and TRBJ1-6, with D hard to call. This CDR3 has 14 residues. V was trimmed by 5 bases and J by 0 bases, leaving 5 bases between them. Germline V lookup: CDR1 SGHNT, CDR2 YENEEA. CDR3 nucleotide sequence: TGTGCCAGCAGCCAAAACTCCTATAATTCACCCCTCCACTTT. Protein product: CASSQNSYNSPLHF.

This sequence joins TRBV11-3 and TRBJ2-3; 10 bases are a match to TRBD1. V was clipped by 7 bases and J by 3 bases; unmatched bases: 10. The CDR3 is 16 residues long. Germline CDR1 reads SGHNT; CDR2 reads YENEEA. The CDR3 DNA is TGTGCCAGCACCCGGACAGGGGGATCAAGTACAGATACGCAGTATTTT. It yields the protein CASTRTGGSSTDTQYF.

The genes are TRBV29-1 and TRBJ1-2; maybe TRBD1 (5 bases). V lost 6 bases and J 1 base, leaving 9 bases between the germline ends. Germline loops: CDR1 SQVTM, CDR2 ANQGSEA. This CDR3 region has 12 residues. Here the CDR3 DNA reads TGCAGCGTGGGGGAGGGTAACTATGGCTACACCTTC. Its protein product is CSVGEGNYGYTF. Full variable domain (missing parts from reference TRBV29-1 and TRBJ1-2): SAVISQKPSRDICQRGTSLTIQCQVDSQVTMMFWYRQQPGQSLTLIATANQGSEATYESGFVIDKFPISRPNLTFSTLTVSNMSPEDSSIYLCSVGEGNYGYTFGSGTRLTVV.

The chain couples TRBV6-1 to TRBJ1-3; TRBD1 is a possible D gene (6 bases). CDR1 is MNHNS and CDR2 is SASEGT in the germline V gene. Trimming stripped 0 bases from V and 3 bases from J, with 6 bases between. The CDR3 has 14 amino acids. The DNA for the CDR3 is TGTGCCAGCAGTGAAGCAGGGGGTGGAAACACCATATATTTT. Translated: CASSEAGGGNTIYF.

The chain is built from TRBV28 and TRBJ1-4, with D tentatively TRBD1 (6 bases). This CDR3 has 16 residues. The V gene lost 7 bases and the J gene lost 7 bases, with 22 bases spanning the gap. Per germline, CDR1 MDHEN and CDR2 SYDVKM. The CDR3 region has the DNA TGTGCCAGCAACTACGAACGGGGGGCGTCTGGTGAAAAACTGTTTTTT. Translated, it gives CASNYERGASGEKLFF.

To note about this clone: Sequence at one end of the junction differs from germline and may be a read error. This chain uses TRBV27 with TRBJ2-7; TRBD2 is a possible D gene (6 bases). Germline CDR1 is MNHEY and CDR2 is SMNVEV (reference sequence). The CDR3 is made up of 14 amino acids. The DNA for the CDR3 is TGTGCCAGCAGTTTAATTTCAGGGAGCGTGACTAGGGAGTTC. This gives the protein CASSLISGSVTREF.

This rearrangement joins TRBV9 to TRBJ1-1; the D gene is possibly TRBD1 (5 bases). V lost 3 bases, J lost 2 bases, and 14 bases lay in between. Germline lookup yields CDR1 SGDLS and CDR2 YYNGEE. The CDR3 sequence is 15 residues long. In nucleotides, the CDR3 is TGTGCCAGCAGCGCCCCAGGGACTTCTAACACTGAAGCTTTCTTT. Its protein product is CASSAPGTSNTEAFF.

The gene calls are TRBV18 and TRBJ1-1, with a weak D call TRBD1 (5 bases). The CDR3 spans 14 residues. Germline loops: CDR1 KGHSH, CDR2 LQKENI. Trimming took 4 bases from V and 1 from J, leaving 10 bases between them. In DNA, the CDR3 is TGTGCCAGCTCACTGAACGGGGGGAACACTGAAGCTTTCTTT. Its translation: CASSLNGGNTEAFF. Drawing the rest from reference TRBV18 and TRBJ1-1, the complete variable domain is NAGVMQNPRHLVRRRGQEARLRCSPMKGHSHVYWYRQLPEEGLKFMVYLQKENIIDESGMPKERFSAEFPKEGPSILRIQQVVRGDSAAYFCASSLNGGNTEAFFGQGTRLTVV.

V is TRBV3-1 (or the pseudogene TRBV3-2) and J is TRBJ1-1, with D perhaps matching TRBD1 (5 bases). The germline CDR1 and CDR2 sequences are LGHDT and YNNKEL (reference sequence). This CDR3 is built from 16 residues. V was shortened by 3 bases and J by 2 bases, with 16 bases between the two germline ends. The CDR3 DNA sequence: TGTGCCAGCAGCCAGGGGGAGGTTTACATTAACACTGAAGCTTTCTTT. This sequence encodes CASSQGEVYINTEAFF.

The chain recombines TRBV6-5 with TRBJ2-7; 7 nucleotides match TRBD1. V lost 6 bases and J lost 3; bases outside the gene matches: 11. There are 15 residues in the CDR3. CDR1 is MNHEY and CDR2 is SVGAGI in the germline V gene. CDR3 coding DNA: TGTGCCAGCAGCTTGAAACCGGGACAGAGCTACGAGCAGTACTTC. This encodes CASSLKPGQSYEQYF.

The chain couples TRBV19 to TRBJ2-5; TRBD1 agrees at 7 bases. CDR3 length: 13 amino acids. V shed 4 bases and J 3 bases; nucleotides not matched to a gene: 2. CDR1 LNHDA and CDR2 SQIVND come from the germline V gene (reference sequence). This chain's CDR3 is CASSSDREETQYF. The CDR3 nucleotides are TGTGCCAGTAGTAGTGACAGGGAAGAGACCCAGTACTTC.

The genes are TRBV4-2 and TRBJ2-5; 9 positions match TRBD2. J was trimmed by 5 bases and V by 1 base; bases with no gene match: 5. This CDR3 region has 15 residues. CDR1 and CDR2 from the germline V gene are LGHNA and YNFKEQ. The CDR3 nucleotides read TGTGCCAGCAGCCAAGGCGGGGGGGCGGGGGAGACCCAGTACTTC. Translating gives CASSQGGGAGETQYF.

This chain joins TRBV7-6 and TRBJ1-1; 7 bases line up with TRBD1. Germline V gene data show CDR1 as SGHVS and CDR2 as FNYEAQ. This CDR3 has 12 amino acids. Trimming removed 3 bases from V and 11 bases from J; junction bases left unmatched: 6. CDR3 protein: CASSLVQGRAFF. In DNA, the CDR3 is TGTGCCAGCAGCTTGGTACAGGGGCGGGCTTTCTTT.

The genes are TRBV27 and TRBJ2-3; 7 nucleotides match TRBD2. This CDR3 spans 15 amino acids. In germline, CDR1 is MNHEY, CDR2 SMNVEV (reference sequence). V lost 5 bases to trimming and J lost 4 bases; unmatched junction nucleotides: 9. The CDR3 coding sequence is TGTGCCAGCAGTCCTCAGACTAGCCTGGCAGATACGCAGTATTTT. As protein: CASSPQTSLADTQYF.